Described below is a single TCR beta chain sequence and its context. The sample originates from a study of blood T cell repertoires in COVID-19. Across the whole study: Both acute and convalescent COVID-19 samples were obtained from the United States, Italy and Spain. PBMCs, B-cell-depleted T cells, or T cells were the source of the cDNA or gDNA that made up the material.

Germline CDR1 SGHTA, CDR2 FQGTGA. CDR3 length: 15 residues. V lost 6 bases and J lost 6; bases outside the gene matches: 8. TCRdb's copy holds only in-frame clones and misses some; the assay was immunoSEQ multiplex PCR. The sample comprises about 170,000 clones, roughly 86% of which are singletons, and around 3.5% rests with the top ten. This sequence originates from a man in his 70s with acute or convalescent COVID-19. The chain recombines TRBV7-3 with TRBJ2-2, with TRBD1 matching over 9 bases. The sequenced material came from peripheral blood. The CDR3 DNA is TGTGCCAGCAGGTCAACAGGGGGCTCGGCCGGGGAGCTGTTTTTT. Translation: CASRSTGGSAGELFF.